This T cell receptor beta chain was sequenced for a study of blood T cell repertoires in COVID-19. CDR1 SNHLY and CDR2 FYNNEI come from the germline V gene. This CDR3 has 14 amino acids. With V trimmed by 6 bases and J by 0 bases, 2 bases remained unmatched. The table came from immunoSEQ multiplex PCR; TCRdb's copy has only in-frame clones and leaves some out. The table includes about 240,000 clones, approximately 78% detected once. The TCR sequence derives from an elderly woman with COVID-19, enrolled during active disease. Sequencing was done on a sample of peripheral blood. The rearrangement links TRBV2 to TRBJ1-3, with 7 bases aligning to TRBD1. CDR3 region: CASRDRSSGNTIYF. The CDR3 DNA follows: TGTGCCAGCAGGGACAGGAGCTCTGGAAACACCATATATTTT.